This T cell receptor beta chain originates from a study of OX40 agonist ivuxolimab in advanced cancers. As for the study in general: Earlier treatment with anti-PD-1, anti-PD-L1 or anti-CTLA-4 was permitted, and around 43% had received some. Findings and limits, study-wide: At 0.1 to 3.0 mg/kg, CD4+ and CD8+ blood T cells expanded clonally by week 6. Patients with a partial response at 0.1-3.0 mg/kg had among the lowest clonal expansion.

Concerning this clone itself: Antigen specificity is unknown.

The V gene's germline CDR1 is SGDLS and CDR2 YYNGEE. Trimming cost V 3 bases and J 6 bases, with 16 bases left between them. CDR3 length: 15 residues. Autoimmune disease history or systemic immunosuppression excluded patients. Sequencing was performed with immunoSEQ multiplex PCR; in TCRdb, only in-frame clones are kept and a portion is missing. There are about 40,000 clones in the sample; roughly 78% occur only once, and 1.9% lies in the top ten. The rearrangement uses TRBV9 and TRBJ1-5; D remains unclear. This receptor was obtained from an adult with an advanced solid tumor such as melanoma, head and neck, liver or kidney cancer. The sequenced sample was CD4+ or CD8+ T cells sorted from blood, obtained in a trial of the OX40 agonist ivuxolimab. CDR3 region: CASSADAGFGQPQHF. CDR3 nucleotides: TGTGCCAGCAGCGCCGACGCGGGTTTCGGTCAGCCCCAGCATTTT.